This TCR beta chain was found in a study of blood T cell repertoires in COVID-19. About the research overall: Acute-phase and convalescent COVID-19 samples originated in the United States, Italy and Spain. PBMCs, B-cell-depleted T cells, or T cells were the source of the cDNA or gDNA that made up the material.

In the authors' workflow: Amplification of reference gene primers was used by the study to estimate nucleated cell counts. TCRdb's table, derived via immunoSEQ multiplex PCR, lists solely in-frame clones and lacks some. D and trimming come from the DNA, and the V and J calls and clone size come from that table. The sample has some 49,000 clones, 65% to 90% seen once; the top ten hold roughly a tenth. Between the trimmed V and J ends, which lost 2 bases and 0 bases, there was a span of 13 bases. The germline V gene has CDR1 LGHDT and CDR2 YNNKEL (reference sequence). This CDR3 has 16 amino acids. V gene TRBV3-1 (or the pseudogene TRBV3-2) combines with J gene TRBJ1-1; possible D gene TRBD1, 6 bases. This TCR was sampled from a human donor in a cohort sampled during active COVID-19. The sample was peripheral blood. This CDR3 reads CASSQYDRRMNTEAFF. The CDR3 nucleotides read TGTGCCAGCAGCCAATATGACAGGCGAATGAACACTGAAGCTTTCTTT.